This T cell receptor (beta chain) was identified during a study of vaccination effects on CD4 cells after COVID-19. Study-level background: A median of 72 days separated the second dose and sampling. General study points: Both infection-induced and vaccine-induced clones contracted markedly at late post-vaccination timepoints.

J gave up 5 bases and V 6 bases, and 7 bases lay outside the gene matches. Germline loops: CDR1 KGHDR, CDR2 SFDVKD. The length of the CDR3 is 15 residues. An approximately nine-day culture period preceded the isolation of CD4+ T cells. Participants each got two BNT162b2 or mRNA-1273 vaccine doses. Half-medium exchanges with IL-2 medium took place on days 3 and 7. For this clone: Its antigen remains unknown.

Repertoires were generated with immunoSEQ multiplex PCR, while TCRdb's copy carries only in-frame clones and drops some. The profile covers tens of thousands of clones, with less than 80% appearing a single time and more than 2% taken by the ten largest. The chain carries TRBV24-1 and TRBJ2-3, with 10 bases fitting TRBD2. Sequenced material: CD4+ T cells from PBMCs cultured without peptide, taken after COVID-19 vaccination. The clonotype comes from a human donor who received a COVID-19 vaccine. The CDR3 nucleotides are TGTGCCACCAGTTCGAGCGGGGGGGCCGGAGATACGCAGTATTTT. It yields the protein CATSSSGGAGDTQYF.